One and the same sample provided the 5 T cell receptor beta chains below, sequenced in a study of blood T cell repertoires in COVID-19. Profiled with immunoSEQ multiplex PCR; TCRdb holds only in-frame clones, not every one. The repertoire consists of 250,000 or so clones, with 70% to 90% occurring once and the leading ten covering roughly 5.8%. Sequenced input: peripheral blood. The receptors derive from a man aged 55 to 70 with acute or convalescent COVID-19.

The CDR3 sequence: CASSVLAGVNEQFF. CDR3 sequence (DNA): TGTGCCAGCAGCGTTCTAGCGGGAGTAAATGAGCAGTTCTTC. The J gene is TRBJ2-1, the V gene TRBV9; 10 bases fit TRBD2. This CDR3 has 14 amino acids. Trimming at V came to 2 bases and at J to 7 bases, leaving 3 bases not matched to a gene. Germline V gives CDR1 SGDLS, CDR2 YYNGEE.

The chain couples TRBV5-1 to TRBJ1-1; D gene ambiguous. V lost 1 base and J lost 3, with 13 bases in between. The germline V gene has CDR1 SGHRS and CDR2 YFSETQ. The CDR3 loop spans 15 amino acids. The DNA for the CDR3 is TGCGCCAGCAGCTTGCGTCCGAACCGAGACACTGAAGCTTTCTTT. Translating it yields CASSLRPNRDTEAFF.

The chain carries TRBV5-6 and TRBJ2-1, with D perhaps matching TRBD2 (6 bases). The length of the CDR3 is 14 residues. Germline V lookup: CDR1 SGHDT, CDR2 YYEEEE. Trimming pared 4 bases from V and 0 bases from J, leaving 8 bases between. The CDR3 sequence: CASSRRGSYNEQFF. In nucleotides, the CDR3 is TGTGCCAGCAGCCGGCGGGGCTCCTACAATGAGCAGTTCTTC.

This chain joins TRBV5-4 and TRBJ2-5, with 9 positions matching TRBD2. The V gene end was trimmed by 4 bases and the J gene end by 3 bases; junction bases not matched to a gene: 10. This CDR3 comprises 16 residues. The germline CDR1 and CDR2 sequences are SGHNT and YYREEE (reference sequence). The CDR3 nucleotides are TGTGCCAGCAGCCCCCCCGGGCGGGAGGGAGAAGAGACCCAGTACTTC. It translates to CASSPPGREGEETQYF.

The J gene is TRBJ2-3, the V gene TRBV27, with a tentative D call TRBD2 (6 bases). Germline V gene lookup returns CDR1 MNHEY and CDR2 SMNVEV (reference sequence). This CDR3 has 17 residues. V was clipped by 6 bases and J by 2 bases, with 21 bases between them. The CDR3 sequence: CASRDALGGTVTDTQYF. CDR3 coding DNA: TGTGCCAGCAGGGACGCGTTAGGAGGGACTGTCACAGATACGCAGTATTTT.